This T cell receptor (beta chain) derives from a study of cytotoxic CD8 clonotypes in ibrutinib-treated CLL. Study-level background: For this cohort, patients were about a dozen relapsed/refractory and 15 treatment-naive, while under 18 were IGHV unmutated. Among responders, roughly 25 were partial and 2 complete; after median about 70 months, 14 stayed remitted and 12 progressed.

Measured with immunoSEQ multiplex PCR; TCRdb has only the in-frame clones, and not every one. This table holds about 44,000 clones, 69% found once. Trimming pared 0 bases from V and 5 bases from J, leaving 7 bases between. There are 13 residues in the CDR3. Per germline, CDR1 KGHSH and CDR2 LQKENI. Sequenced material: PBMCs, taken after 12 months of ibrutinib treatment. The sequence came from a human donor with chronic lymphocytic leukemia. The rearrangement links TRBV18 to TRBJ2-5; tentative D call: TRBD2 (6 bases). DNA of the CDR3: TGTGCCAGCTCACCACCAGGAGGGGAGACCCAGTACTTC. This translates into CASSPPGGETQYF.